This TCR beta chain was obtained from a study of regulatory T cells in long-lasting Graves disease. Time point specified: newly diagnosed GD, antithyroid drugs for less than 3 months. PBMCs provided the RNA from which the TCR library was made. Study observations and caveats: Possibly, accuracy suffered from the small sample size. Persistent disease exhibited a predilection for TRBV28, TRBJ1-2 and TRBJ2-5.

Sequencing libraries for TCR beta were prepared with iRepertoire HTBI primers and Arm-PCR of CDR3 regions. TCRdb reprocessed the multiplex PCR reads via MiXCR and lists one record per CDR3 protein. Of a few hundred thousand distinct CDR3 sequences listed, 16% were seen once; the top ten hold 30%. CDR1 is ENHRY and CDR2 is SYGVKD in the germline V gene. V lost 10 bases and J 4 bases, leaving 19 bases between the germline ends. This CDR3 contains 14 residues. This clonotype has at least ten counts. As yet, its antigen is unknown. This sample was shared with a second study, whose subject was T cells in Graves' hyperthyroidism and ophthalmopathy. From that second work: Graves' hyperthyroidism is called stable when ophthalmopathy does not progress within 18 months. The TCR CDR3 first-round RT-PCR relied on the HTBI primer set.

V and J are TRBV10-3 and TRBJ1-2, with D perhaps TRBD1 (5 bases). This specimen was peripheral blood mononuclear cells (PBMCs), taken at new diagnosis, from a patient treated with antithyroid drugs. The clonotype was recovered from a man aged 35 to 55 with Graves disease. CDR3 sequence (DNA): TGTGCCACCGGGCCGGGACGCCAAAGCTATGGCTACACCTTC. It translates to CATGPGRQSYGYTF.